One sample yielded the 2 T cell receptor beta chains listed below, sequenced in a study of T cells expressing NK-cell markers (TCRdb year 2020). Library creation used 5' RACE. Sequencing was carried out with an Illumina HiSeq 2000. TCRdb reprocessed the reads and provides one entry for every CDR3 protein sequence; no DNA is given. The sample's records list 500,000 to 600,000 distinct CDR3 sequences. Less than 4.5% of the sample goes to the ten largest clones. Sequencing was done on a sample of blood T cells: a sorted CD56 or NKG2C T cell subset, CD4+ or CD8+ T cells, or bulk PBMC T cells (not recorded which). Receptors originate from a young man in good health. Donor details come from another sample of the same person, matched by shared clones.

The J gene is TRBJ2-2, the V gene TRBV6-5; TCRdb returns TRBD1, unconfirmable since there is no DNA. The CDR3 has 17 amino acids. The germline V gene has CDR1 MNHEY and CDR2 SVGAGI. CDR3 protein: CASSYRRQGFPTGELFF.

This chain connects TRBV7-6 to TRBJ2-3; TCRdb designates TRBD2, a call that cannot be tested without DNA. This CDR3 contains 16 residues. Germline loops: CDR1 SGHVS, CDR2 FNYEAQ. This CDR3 is CASSLVGGSSTDTQYF.